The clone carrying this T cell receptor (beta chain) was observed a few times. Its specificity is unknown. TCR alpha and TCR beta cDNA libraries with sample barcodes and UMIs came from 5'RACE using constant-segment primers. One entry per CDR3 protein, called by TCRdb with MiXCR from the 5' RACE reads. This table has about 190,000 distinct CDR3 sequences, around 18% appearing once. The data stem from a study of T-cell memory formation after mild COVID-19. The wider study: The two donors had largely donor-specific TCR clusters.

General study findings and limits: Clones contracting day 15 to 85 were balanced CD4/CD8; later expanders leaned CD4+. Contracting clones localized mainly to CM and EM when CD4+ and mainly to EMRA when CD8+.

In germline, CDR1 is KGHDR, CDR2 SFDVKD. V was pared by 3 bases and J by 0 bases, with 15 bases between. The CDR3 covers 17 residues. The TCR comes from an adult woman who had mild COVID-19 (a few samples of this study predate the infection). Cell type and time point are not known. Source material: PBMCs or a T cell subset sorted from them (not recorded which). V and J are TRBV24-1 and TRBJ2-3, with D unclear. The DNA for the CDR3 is TGTGCCACCAGTGATGCTGACTTGGCCCAGAGCACAGATACGCAGTATTTT. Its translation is CATSDADLAQSTDTQYF.